This T cell receptor (beta chain) is from a study of CD8 T cells in ankylosing spondylitis. This CDR3 is built from 16 residues. Germline V gives CDR1 SGDLS, CDR2 YYNGEE. With V trimmed by 3 bases and J by 1 base, 10 bases remained unmatched. Quantitative 5'-RACE with molecular barcodes was used to make the TCR beta libraries. TCRdb called the 5' RACE reads again in MiXCR, with one record for every CDR3 protein. Of some 330,000 distinct CDR3 sequences in the sample, 6.5% to 10% were seen once. This clonotype was found a few times. Its specificity is not known. The study's findings and limits: Several highly homologous variants formed a TCR beta motif that appeared characteristic of ankylosing spondylitis blood.

The sequence derives from a male donor with ankylosing spondylitis. Sequenced material: blood, either unsorted or a sorted T cell fraction (not recorded which). The rearrangement joins TRBV9 to TRBJ2-7, with TRBD2 matching over 7 bases. CDR3: CASSGGEGIGSYEQYF. The DNA for the CDR3 is TGTGCCAGCAGCGGAGGGGAGGGAATTGGTTCCTACGAGCAGTACTTC.